This TCR beta chain was recorded in a study of control samples from healthy donors and cancer patients. Germline CDR1 reads MNHEY; CDR2 reads SMNVEV (reference sequence). V was pared by 2 bases and J by 5 bases, with 6 bases of the junction left unmatched. The CDR3 length is 16 residues. The repertoire was sequenced with immunoSEQ multiplex PCR; TCRdb's copy has only in-frame clones and lacks some. The repertoire holds some 74,000 clones, with 94% as singletons. The V and J genes are TRBV27 and TRBJ2-3; 11 nucleotides line up with TRBD2. Input material: blood. This clonotype originated in a woman in her 30s in good health. CDR3 DNA sequence: TGTGCCAGCAGTTTAATAGCGGGGGGGCCTCGAGATACGCAGTATTTT. Translating it yields CASSLIAGGPRDTQYF.